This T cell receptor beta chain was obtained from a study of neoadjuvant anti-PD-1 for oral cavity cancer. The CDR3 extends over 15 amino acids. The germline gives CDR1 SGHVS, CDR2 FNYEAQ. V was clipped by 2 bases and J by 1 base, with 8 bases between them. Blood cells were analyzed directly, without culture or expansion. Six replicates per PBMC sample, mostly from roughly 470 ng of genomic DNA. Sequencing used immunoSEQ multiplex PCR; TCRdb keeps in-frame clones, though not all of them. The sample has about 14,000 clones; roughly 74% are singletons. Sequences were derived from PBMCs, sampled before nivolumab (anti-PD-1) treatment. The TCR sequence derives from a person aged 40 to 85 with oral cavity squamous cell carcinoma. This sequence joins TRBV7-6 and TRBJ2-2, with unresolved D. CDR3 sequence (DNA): TGTGCCAGCAGCTTAATTGCAGGGAACACCGGGGAGCTGTTTTTT. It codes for CASSLIAGNTGELFF.